These T cell receptor beta chains were read from a single sample in a study of neurological immune-mediated disorders. One entry per CDR3 protein, called by TCRdb with MiXCR from the 5' RACE reads. There are 43,000 or so distinct CDR3 sequences in the sample; approximately 13% occur only once, and over 10% lies in the top ten. Source material: PBMCs. Source of these receptors: a man under 40 in good health. CDR3s include the opening cysteine and the closing phenylalanine or tryptophan. Fields, in order: clone size, D gene, J gene, V gene, CDR3 DNA, CDR3 protein. A D gene is named only where the DNA matches it firmly. A clone size is listed for some rows: how often the clone was seen (once, few, many), or a class if it is expanded.

clone_size: many; d_call: .; j_call: TRBJ2-5; v_call: TRBV21-1; cdr3_nt: TGTGCCAGCAGCCTGACGGGACTAGCGGGAACGGCCCAAGAGACCCAGTACTTC; cdr3_aa: CASSLTGLAGTAQETQYF
clone_size: many; d_call: .; j_call: TRBJ1-3; v_call: TRBV11-2; cdr3_nt: TGTGCCAGCAGCTTAGAAGTCTTGCGCTCTGGAAACACCATATATTTT; cdr3_aa: CASSLEVLRSGNTIYF
clone_size: many; d_call: TRBD1; j_call: TRBJ2-7; v_call: TRBV12-3/TRBV12-4; cdr3_nt: TGTGCCAGCAGTCTCGGGACAGGGATCTACGAGCAGTACTTC; cdr3_aa: CASSLGTGIYEQYF
clone_size: many; d_call: .; j_call: TRBJ2-7; v_call: TRBV4-2; cdr3_nt: TGTGCCAGCAGCCAAGATCTGGGGAACTACGAGCAGTACTTC; cdr3_aa: CASSQDLGNYEQYF
clone_size: many; d_call: .; j_call: TRBJ2-7; v_call: TRBV5-1; cdr3_nt: TGCGCCAGCAGCCCAGGGGTAGGGAGCTCCTACGAGCAGTACTTC; cdr3_aa: CASSPGVGSSYEQYF
clone_size: many; d_call: .; j_call: TRBJ1-3; v_call: TRBV20-1; cdr3_nt: TGCAGTGCTAACAAGTTCGGGTCTGGAAACACCATATATTTT; cdr3_aa: CSANKFGSGNTIYF
clone_size: many; d_call: TRBD2; j_call: TRBJ2-5; v_call: TRBV6-2/TRBV6-3; cdr3_nt: TGTGCCAGCAGACCCGGACGGGGGGACCAAGAGACCCAGTACTTC; cdr3_aa: CASRPGRGDQETQYF
clone_size: many; d_call: TRBD1; j_call: TRBJ1-5; v_call: TRBV5-6; cdr3_nt: TGTGCCAGCAGCTTGGGGGCCCCGGGACAGGGGGGCAATCAGCCCCAGCATTTT; cdr3_aa: CASSLGAPGQGGNQPQHF
clone_size: .; d_call: .; j_call: TRBJ1-4; v_call: TRBV20-1; cdr3_nt: TGCAGTGCTAGAGAGGGGCCTTCTAATAATGAAAAACTGTTTTTT; cdr3_aa: CSAREGPSNNEKLFF
clone_size: many; d_call: .; j_call: TRBJ1-4; v_call: TRBV5-1; cdr3_nt: TGCGCCAGCAGCTCGCAGGGGTCGGGTAATGAAAAACTGTTTTTT; cdr3_aa: CASSSQGSGNEKLFF
clone_size: few; d_call: .; j_call: TRBJ2-2; v_call: TRBV7-2; cdr3_nt: TGTGCCAGCAGCTTAGGACAGCGAAACACCGGGGAGCTGTTTTTT; cdr3_aa: CASSLGQRNTGELFF
clone_size: many; d_call: TRBD2; j_call: TRBJ2-5; v_call: TRBV7-6; cdr3_nt: TGTGCCAGCAGCTCCGTTGCGGGAGGGTACCAAGAGACCCAGTACTTC; cdr3_aa: CASSSVAGGYQETQYF
clone_size: many; d_call: TRBD1; j_call: TRBJ2-6; v_call: TRBV5-1; cdr3_nt: TGCGCCAGCAGCTTGGGGCGGCAGGGGGTCTCTGGGGCCAACGTCCTGACTTTC; cdr3_aa: CASSLGRQGVSGANVLTF
clone_size: many; d_call: .; j_call: TRBJ1-5; v_call: TRBV20-1; cdr3_nt: TGCAGTGCTACTCCGGGACATGTATTCTATCAGCCCCAGCATTTT; cdr3_aa: CSATPGHVFYQPQHF
clone_size: many; d_call: .; j_call: TRBJ2-2; v_call: TRBV2; cdr3_nt: TGTGCCAGCGGGATTGCCTCCGGGGAGCTGTTTTTT; cdr3_aa: CASGIASGELFF
clone_size: many; d_call: TRBD2; j_call: TRBJ2-7; v_call: TRBV12-3/TRBV12-4; cdr3_nt: TGTGCCAGCAGTGTGGGTGAGCTAGCGGGAGGGTACGAGCAGTACTTC; cdr3_aa: CASSVGELAGGYEQYF
clone_size: many; d_call: .; j_call: TRBJ1-1; v_call: TRBV6-1; cdr3_nt: TGTGCCAGCAGTGAAACTGGGACGGAAGCTTTCTTT; cdr3_aa: CASSETGTEAFF
clone_size: many; d_call: TRBD2; j_call: TRBJ2-7; v_call: TRBV19; cdr3_nt: TGTGCCAGTAGTATCTCTAGCGGGAGCTACGAGCAGTACTTC; cdr3_aa: CASSISSGSYEQYF
clone_size: many; d_call: TRBD2; j_call: TRBJ2-3; v_call: TRBV6-4; cdr3_nt: TGTGCCAGCAGTGAGTCCAGCGGGATGAGCACAGATACGCAGTATTTT; cdr3_aa: CASSESSGMSTDTQYF
clone_size: many; d_call: TRBD2; j_call: TRBJ2-5; v_call: TRBV7-9; cdr3_nt: TGTGCCAGCACCCCGGGACTAGCGGGAGTAGAGACCCAGTACTTC; cdr3_aa: CASTPGLAGVETQYF
clone_size: many; d_call: .; j_call: TRBJ2-5; v_call: TRBV7-3; cdr3_nt: TGTGCCAGCAGCTTAAAATGGCTTGAGACCCAGTACTTC; cdr3_aa: CASSLKWLETQYF
clone_size: .; d_call: .; j_call: TRBJ2-1; v_call: TRBV20-1; cdr3_nt: TGCAGTGCTAGAGGACTAGCCTACAATGAGCAGTTCTTC; cdr3_aa: CSARGLAYNEQFF
clone_size: many; d_call: .; j_call: TRBJ1-2; v_call: TRBV14; cdr3_nt: TGTGCCAGCAGCCAAGATCGGGGTTCCCACACCTTC; cdr3_aa: CASSQDRGSHTF
clone_size: many; d_call: TRBD2; j_call: TRBJ2-7; v_call: TRBV7-2; cdr3_nt: TGTGCCAGCAGCACGGGACTAGGTCGCGACGAGCAGTACTTC; cdr3_aa: CASSTGLGRDEQYF
clone_size: many; d_call: .; j_call: TRBJ1-1; v_call: TRBV5-1; cdr3_nt: TGCGCCAGCAGCCACGGGGACACGGTGAACACTGAAGCTTTCTTT; cdr3_aa: CASSHGDTVNTEAFF
clone_size: many; d_call: .; j_call: TRBJ2-7; v_call: TRBV11-2; cdr3_nt: TGTGCCAGCAGCTTTGTAGATCTGGGTAGGGAGCAGTACTTC; cdr3_aa: CASSFVDLGREQYF
clone_size: many; d_call: .; j_call: TRBJ1-5; v_call: TRBV7-9; cdr3_nt: TGTGCCAGCAGCTTCGAGGGATTCCATCAGCCCCAGCATTTT; cdr3_aa: CASSFEGFHQPQHF